This T cell receptor (beta chain) stems from a study of radiation and T cells in renal cell carcinoma. Profiling relied on immunoSEQ multiplex PCR, and the TCRdb table lists in-frame clones only, not all of them. Among 110,000 to 150,000 clones listed, around nine tenths were seen once. As for time point: baseline pretreatment blood. Treatment: 15 Gy SBRT to primary tumor, nephrectomy 4 weeks later. The TCR originated in a woman in her fifties or sixties with renal cell carcinoma. The specimen was blood, collected from a patient whose treatment included radiotherapy and nephrectomy.

The CDR3, as DNA: TGCGCCAGCAGCAGCCAGGGGGCCCTCCGGGGAGAGACCCAGTACTTC. Protein product: CASSSQGALRGETQYF. The chain has TRBV5-1 and TRBJ2-5; TRBD1 agrees at 8 bases. The CDR3 has 16 amino acids. V shed 4 bases and J 4 bases; nucleotides not matched to a gene: 12. CDR1 and CDR2 from the germline V gene are SGHRS and YFSETQ.